This TCR beta chain stems from a study of shared clonotypes between healthy human individuals. General study points: Naive subsets tended to show greater estimated richness than memory subsets. Genetic and exposure-history diversity was limited by the small donor number.

The germline gives CDR1 MDHEN, CDR2 SYDVKM. Deletions cut 1 base from V and 2 bases from J, with 8 bases between. This CDR3 spans 14 amino acids. Notes on this clone: Its antigen is unknown. Other DNA sequences in this specimen translate into the identical CDR3.

Some clones are missing from TCRdb's copy, which holds only in-frame ones; the method was immunoSEQ multiplex PCR. The table lists 2 million to 2.5 million clones, approximately 93% of them singletons. The chain joins TRBV28 to TRBJ1-2; tentatively, D is TRBD1 (5 bases). The receptor's source is a man aged 18 to 29 in good health. Some clones in this sample may be carry-over from other donors' samples. Sequencing was performed on naive CD4+ T cells from PBMCs. Subset given: CD45RA+ positively selected. The CDR3 DNA reads TGTGCCAGCAGTTTATTGGGGGGGAACTATGGCTACACCTTC. It specifies CASSLLGGNYGYTF.